The entry below gives a single T cell receptor (beta chain) sequence along with its context. These data are taken from a study of cytomegalovirus exposure and HLA in healthy donors. Germline values: CDR1 SGHRS, CDR2 YFSETQ. There are 13 residues in the CDR3. V was cut by 4 bases and J by 2 bases, with 9 bases left in between. The primer mix had 60 Vbeta and 13 Jbeta primers. Using immunoSEQ multiplex PCR, the repertoire was profiled, and TCRdb retains in-frame clones only, with some absent. The sample holds roughly 290,000 clones, around 90% seen once. The receptor's source is a woman aged 18-35 years in good health and CMV-seronegative. The sample comprised PBMCs. The chain links TRBV5-1 to TRBJ1-2; D remains unclear. CDR3: CASSPPVNYGYTF. DNA for the CDR3: TGCGCCAGCAGCCCCCCAGTGAACTATGGCTACACCTTC.